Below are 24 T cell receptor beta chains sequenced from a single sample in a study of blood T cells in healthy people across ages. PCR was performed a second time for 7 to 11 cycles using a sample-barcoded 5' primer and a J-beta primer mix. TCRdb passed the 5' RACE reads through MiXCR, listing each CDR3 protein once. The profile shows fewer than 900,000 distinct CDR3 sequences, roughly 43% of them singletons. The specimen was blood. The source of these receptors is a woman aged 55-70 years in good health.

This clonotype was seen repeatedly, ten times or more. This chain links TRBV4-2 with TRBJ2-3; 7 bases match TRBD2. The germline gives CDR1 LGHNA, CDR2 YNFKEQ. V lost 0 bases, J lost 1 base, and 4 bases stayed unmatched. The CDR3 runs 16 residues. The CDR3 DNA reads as TGTGCCAGCAGCCAAGATAGAACTAGCGGCACAGATACGCAGTATTTT. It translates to CASSQDRTSGTDTQYF.

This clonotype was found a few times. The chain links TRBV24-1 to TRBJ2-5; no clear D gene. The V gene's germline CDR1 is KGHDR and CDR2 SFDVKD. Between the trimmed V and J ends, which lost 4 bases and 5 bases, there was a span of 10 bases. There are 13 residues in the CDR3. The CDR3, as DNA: TGTGCCACCAGTGACGTCTCTCAGGAGACCCAGTACTTC. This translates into CATSDVSQETQYF.

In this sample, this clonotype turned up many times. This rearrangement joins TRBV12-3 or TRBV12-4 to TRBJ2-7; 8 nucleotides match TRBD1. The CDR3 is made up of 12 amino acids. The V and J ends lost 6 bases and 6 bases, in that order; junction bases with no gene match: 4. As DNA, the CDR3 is TGTGCCAGCAGGATGACAGGGGTCGAGCAGTACTTC. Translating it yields CASRMTGVEQYF.

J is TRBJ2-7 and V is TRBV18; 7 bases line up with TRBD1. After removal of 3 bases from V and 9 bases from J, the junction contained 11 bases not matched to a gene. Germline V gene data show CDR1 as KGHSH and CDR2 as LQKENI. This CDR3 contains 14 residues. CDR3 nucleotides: TGTGCCAGCTCACCCTCCCGACAGGGAGATCGGCAGTACTTC. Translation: CASSPSRQGDRQYF. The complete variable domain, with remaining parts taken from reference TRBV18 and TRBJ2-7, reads NAGVMQNPRHLVRRRGQEARLRCSPMKGHSHVYWYRQLPEEGLKFMVYLQKENIIDESGMPKERFSAEFPKEGPSILRIQQVVRGDSAAYFCASSPSRQGDRQYFGPGTRLTVT.

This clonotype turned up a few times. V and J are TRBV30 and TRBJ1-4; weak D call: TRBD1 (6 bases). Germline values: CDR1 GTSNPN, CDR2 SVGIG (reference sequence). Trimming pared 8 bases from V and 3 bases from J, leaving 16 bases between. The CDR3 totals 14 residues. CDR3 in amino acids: CATDAPGANEKLFF. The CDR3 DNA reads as TGTGCCACCGACGCCCCAGGGGCTAATGAAAAACTGTTTTTT.

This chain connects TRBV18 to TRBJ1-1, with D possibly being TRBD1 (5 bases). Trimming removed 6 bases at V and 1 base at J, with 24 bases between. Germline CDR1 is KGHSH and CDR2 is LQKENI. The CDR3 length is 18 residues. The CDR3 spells CASSFTQGAATSNTEAFF. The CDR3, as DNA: TGTGCCAGCTCCTTCACTCAGGGCGCAGCTACCTCGAACACTGAAGCTTTCTTT.

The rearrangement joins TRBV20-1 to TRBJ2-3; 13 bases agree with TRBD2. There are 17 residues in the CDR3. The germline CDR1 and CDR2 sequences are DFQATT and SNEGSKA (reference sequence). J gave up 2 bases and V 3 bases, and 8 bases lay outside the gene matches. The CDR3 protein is CSASSLAGGPDTDTQYF. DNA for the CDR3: TGCAGTGCTAGCTCACTAGCGGGGGGGCCTGACACAGATACGCAGTATTTT.

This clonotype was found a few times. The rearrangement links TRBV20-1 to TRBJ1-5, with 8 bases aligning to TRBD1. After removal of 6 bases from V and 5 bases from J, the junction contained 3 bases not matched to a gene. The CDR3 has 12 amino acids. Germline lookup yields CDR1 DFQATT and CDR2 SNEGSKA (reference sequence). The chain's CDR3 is CSAETGDQPQHF. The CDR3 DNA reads TGCAGTGCCGAGACAGGGGATCAGCCCCAGCATTTT.

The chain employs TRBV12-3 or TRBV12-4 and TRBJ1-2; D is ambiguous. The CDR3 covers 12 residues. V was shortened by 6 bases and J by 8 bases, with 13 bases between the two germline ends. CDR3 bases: TGTGCCAGCAGCTCAAGGGTTCGCGGCTACACCTTC. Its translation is CASSSRVRGYTF.

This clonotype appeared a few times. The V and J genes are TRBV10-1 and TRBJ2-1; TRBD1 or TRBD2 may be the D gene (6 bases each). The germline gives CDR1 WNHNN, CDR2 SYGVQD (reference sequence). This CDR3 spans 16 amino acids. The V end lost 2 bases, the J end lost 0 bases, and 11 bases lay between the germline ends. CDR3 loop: CASSEMGGHSYNEQFF. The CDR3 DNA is TGCGCCAGCAGTGAGATGGGGGGACACTCCTACAATGAGCAGTTCTTC.

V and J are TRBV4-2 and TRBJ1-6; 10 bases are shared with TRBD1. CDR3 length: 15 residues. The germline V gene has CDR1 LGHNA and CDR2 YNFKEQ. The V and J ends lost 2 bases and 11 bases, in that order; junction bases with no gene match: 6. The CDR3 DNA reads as TGTGCCAGCAGCCAATACCGGGACAGGGGTCCACCCCTCCACTTT. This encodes CASSQYRDRGPPLHF.

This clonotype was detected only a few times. This CDR3 is CASSLGTDYYSMSTDTQYF. The CDR3 nucleotides read TGTGCCAGCAGCTTAGGGACGGACTATTACAGTATGAGCACAGATACGCAGTATTTT. The chain is built from TRBV7-3 and TRBJ2-3, with a possible D match to TRBD2 (6 bases). This CDR3 is 19 amino acids long. Trimming removed 2 bases from V and 0 bases from J, with 21 bases in between. CDR1 is SGHTA, CDR2 FQGTGA, per germline.

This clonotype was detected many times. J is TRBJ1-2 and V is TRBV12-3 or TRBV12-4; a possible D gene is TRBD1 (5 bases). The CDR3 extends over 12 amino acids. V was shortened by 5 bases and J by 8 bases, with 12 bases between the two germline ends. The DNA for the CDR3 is TGTGCCAGCAGTCCCAGGGATGGCGGCTACACCTTC. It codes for CASSPRDGGYTF.

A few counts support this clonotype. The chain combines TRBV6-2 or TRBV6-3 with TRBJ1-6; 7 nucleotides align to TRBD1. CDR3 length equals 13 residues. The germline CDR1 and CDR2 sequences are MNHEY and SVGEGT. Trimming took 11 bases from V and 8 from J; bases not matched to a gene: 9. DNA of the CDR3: TGTGCCGGAACGACAGGGCAAGATTCACCCCTCCACTTT. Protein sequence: CAGTTGQDSPLHF.

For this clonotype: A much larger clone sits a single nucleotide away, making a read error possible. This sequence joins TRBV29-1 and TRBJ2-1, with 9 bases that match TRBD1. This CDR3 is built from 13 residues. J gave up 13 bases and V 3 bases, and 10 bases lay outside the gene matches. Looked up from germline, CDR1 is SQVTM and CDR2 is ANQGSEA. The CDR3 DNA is TGCAGCGTTGATGCACAGGGGGCAGAGACCCAGTTCTTC. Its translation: CSVDAQGAETQFF.

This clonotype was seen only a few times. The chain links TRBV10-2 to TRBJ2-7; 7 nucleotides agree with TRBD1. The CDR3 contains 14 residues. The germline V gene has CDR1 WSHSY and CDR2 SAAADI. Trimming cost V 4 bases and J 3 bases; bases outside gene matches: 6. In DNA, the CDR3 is TGCGCCAGCAGTGGTGGGGGACAGATCTACGAGCAGTACTTC. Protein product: CASSGGGQIYEQYF.

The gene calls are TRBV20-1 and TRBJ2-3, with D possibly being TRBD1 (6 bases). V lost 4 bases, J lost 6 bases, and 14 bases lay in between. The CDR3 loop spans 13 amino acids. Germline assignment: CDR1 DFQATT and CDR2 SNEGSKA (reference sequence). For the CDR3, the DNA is TGCAGTGCTACTGGGGGCCTACCGGATACGCAGTATTTT. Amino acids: CSATGGLPDTQYF.

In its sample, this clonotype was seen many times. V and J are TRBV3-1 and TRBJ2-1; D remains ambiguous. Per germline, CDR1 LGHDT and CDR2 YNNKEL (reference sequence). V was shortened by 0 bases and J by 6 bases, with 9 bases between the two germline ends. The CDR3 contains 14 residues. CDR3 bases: TGTGCCAGCAGCCAAGAAGGCGCAGGCAATGAGCAGTTCTTC. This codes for CASSQEGAGNEQFF.

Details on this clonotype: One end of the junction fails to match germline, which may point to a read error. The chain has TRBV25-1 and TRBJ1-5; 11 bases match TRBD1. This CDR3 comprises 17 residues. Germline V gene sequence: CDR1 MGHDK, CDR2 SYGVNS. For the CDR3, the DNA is TGTGTCAGCAGATTGGACAGGGGGCTAAGGAGCAATCAGCCCCAGCATTTT. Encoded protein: CVSRLDRGLRSNQPQHF.

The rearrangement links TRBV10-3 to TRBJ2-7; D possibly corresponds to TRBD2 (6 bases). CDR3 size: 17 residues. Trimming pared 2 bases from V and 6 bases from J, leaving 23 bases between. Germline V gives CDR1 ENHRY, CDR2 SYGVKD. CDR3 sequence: CAISEETAWGVSLEQYF. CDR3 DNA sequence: TGTGCCATCAGTGAGGAGACCGCATGGGGGGTTTCTCTCGAGCAGTACTTC.

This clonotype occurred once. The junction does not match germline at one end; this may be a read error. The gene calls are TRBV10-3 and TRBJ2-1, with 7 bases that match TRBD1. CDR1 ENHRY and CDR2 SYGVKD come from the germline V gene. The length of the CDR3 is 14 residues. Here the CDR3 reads CAIRGQDSYNERFF. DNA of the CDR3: TGTGCCATCCGCGGACAGGATTCATACAATGAGCGGTTCTTC.

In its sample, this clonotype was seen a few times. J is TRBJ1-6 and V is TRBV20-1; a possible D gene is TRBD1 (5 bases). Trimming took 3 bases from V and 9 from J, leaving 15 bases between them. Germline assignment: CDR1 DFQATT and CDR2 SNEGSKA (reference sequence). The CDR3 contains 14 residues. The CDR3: CSASSGVDGSPLHF. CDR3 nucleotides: TGCAGTGCTAGTTCGGGGGTAGATGGTTCACCCCTCCACTTT.

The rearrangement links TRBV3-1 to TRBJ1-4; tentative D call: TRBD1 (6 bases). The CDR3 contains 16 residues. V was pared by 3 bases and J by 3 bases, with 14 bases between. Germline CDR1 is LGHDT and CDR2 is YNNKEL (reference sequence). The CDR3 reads CASSQRGVVANEKLFF. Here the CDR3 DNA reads TGTGCCAGCAGCCAGAGGGGGGTCGTCGCTAATGAAAAACTGTTTTTT.

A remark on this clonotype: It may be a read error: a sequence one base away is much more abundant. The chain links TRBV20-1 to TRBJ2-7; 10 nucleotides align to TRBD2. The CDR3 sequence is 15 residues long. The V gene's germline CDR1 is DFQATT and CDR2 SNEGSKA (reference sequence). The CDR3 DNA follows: TGCAGTGCCAACCCGGGACTAGCGAGCTCCTGCGAGCAGTACTTC. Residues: CSANPGLASSCEQYF.